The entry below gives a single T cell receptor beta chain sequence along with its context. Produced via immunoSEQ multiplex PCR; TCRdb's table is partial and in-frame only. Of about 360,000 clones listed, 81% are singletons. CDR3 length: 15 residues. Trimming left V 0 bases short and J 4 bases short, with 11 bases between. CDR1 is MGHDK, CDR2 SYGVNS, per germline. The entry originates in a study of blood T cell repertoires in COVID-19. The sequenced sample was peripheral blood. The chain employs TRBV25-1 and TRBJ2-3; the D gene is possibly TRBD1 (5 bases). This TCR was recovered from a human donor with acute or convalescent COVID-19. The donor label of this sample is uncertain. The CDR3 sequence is CASSEYGQGPDTQYF. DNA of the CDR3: TGTGCCAGCAGTGAATACGGGCAGGGTCCAGATACGCAGTATTTT. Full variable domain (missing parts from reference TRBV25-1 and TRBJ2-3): EADIYQTPRYLVIGTGKKITLECSQTMGHDKMYWYQQDPGMELHLIHYSYGVNSTEKGDLSSESTVSRIRTEHFPLTLESARPSHTSQYLCASSEYGQGPDTQYFGPGTRLTVL.